Shown below are 2 T cell receptor beta chains from a single sample sequenced in a study of cytomegalovirus exposure and HLA in healthy donors. The PCR contained 60 Vbeta and 13 Jbeta primers. This table comes from immunoSEQ multiplex PCR, and its TCRdb copy is limited to in-frame clones, with some not included. The top ten hold roughly 9.4% of the sample, which has 35,000 to 50,000 clones, roughly 60% seen once. The sequencing sample was made of PBMCs. The receptors were sampled from a human donor in good health.

This clone was recorded a few times. This chain connects TRBV2 to TRBJ2-5; maybe TRBD1 (5 bases). This CDR3 spans 16 amino acids. V lost 2 bases, J lost 1 base, and 14 bases lay in between. The germline CDR1 and CDR2 sequences are SNHLY and FYNNEI. The CDR3 sequence is CASSESAAQGQETQYF. CDR3 in DNA: TGTGCCAGCAGTGAAAGTGCCGCGCAGGGCCAAGAGACCCAGTACTTC.

This chain links TRBV5-1 with TRBJ2-5, with a possible D match to TRBD1 (6 bases). The germline V and J ends were trimmed by 4 bases and 5 bases, with 15 bases remaining between them. Germline loops: CDR1 SGHRS, CDR2 YFSETQ. The CDR3 runs to 14 residues. CDR3 sequence: CASSPQTGMETQYF. CDR3 DNA sequence: TGCGCCAGCAGCCCCCAAACAGGGATGGAGACCCAGTACTTC.